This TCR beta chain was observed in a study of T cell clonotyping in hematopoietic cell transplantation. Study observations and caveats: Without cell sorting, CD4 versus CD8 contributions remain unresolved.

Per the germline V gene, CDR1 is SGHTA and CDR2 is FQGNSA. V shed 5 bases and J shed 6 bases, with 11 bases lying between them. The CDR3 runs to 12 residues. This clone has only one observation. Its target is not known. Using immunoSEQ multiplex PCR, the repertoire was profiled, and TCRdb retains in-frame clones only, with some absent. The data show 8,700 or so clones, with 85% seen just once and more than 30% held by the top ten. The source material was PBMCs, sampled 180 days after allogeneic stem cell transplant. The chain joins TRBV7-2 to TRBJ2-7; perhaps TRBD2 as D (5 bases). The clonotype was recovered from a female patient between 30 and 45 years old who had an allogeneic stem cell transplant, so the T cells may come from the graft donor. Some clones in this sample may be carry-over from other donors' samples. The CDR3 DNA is TGTGCCAGCAGCCCATACGGAGGCGAGCAGTACTTC. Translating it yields CASSPYGGEQYF.